This T cell receptor (beta chain) was captured by sequencing in a study of blood T cell repertoires in COVID-19. Study-level background: Whether acute or convalescent, the COVID-19 samples came from the United States, Italy and Spain. T cells, B-cell-depleted T cells, or PBMCs supplied cDNA or gDNA.

The germline gives CDR1 SGHAT, CDR2 FQNNGV. This CDR3 region has 15 residues. J was trimmed by 4 bases and V by 1 base; bases with no gene match: 5. Authors' methods: Amplification from reference gene primers served as the basis for estimated nucleated cell counts. Data came from immunoSEQ multiplex PCR; TCRdb stores just in-frame clones and leaves some out. Clone size and V and J calls were adopted from that table, with D and trimming inferred from the DNA. There are about 100,000 clones in the sample; more than 85% occur only once, and roughly 4.5% lies in the top ten. Sequenced material: peripheral blood. The chain uses TRBV11-2 and TRBJ2-5, with 8 bases identical to TRBD1. This clonotype was sampled from a man between 18 and 35 years old with acute or convalescent COVID-19. Here the CDR3 reads CASSLGPRGRETQYF. The DNA for the CDR3 is TGTGCCAGCAGCTTAGGTCCCAGGGGGCGAGAGACCCAGTACTTC.